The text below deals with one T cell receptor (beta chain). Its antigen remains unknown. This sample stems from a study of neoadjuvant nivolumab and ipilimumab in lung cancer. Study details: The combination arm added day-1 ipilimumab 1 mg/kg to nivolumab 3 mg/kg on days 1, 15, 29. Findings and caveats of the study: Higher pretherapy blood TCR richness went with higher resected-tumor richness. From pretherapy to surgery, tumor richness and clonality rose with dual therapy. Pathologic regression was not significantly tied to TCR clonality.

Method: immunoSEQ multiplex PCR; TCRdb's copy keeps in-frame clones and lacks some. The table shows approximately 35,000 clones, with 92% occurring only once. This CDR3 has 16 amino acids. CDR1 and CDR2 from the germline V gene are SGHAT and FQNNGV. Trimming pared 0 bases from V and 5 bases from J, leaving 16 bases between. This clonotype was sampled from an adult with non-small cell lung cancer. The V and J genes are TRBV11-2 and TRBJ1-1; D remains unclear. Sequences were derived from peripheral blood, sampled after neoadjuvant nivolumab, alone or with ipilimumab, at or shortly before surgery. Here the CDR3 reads CASSLEFGRRTTEAFF. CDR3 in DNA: TGTGCCAGCAGCTTAGAGTTTGGCAGGCGAACGACTGAAGCTTTCTTT.